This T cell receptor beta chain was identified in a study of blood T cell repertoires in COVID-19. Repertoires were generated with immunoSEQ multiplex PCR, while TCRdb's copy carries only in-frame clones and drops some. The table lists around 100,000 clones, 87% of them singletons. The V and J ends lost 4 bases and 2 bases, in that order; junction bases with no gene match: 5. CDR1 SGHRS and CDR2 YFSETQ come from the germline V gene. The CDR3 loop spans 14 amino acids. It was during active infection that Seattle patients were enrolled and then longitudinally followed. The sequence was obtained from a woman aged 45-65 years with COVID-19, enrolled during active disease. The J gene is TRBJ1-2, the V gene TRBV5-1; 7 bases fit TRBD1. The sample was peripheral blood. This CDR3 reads CASSAQGTNYGYTF. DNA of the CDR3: TGCGCCAGCAGCGCACAGGGGACCAACTATGGCTACACCTTC. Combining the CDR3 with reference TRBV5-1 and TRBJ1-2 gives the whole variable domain KAGVTQTPRYLIKTRGQQVTLSCSPISGHRSVSWYQQTPGQGLQFLFEYFSETQRNKGNFPGRFSGRQFSNSRSEMNVSTLELGDSALYLCASSAQGTNYGYTFGSGTRLTVV.